This T cell receptor (beta chain) appears in the sequencing data of a study of T cell changes during pregnancy in multiple sclerosis. Sequencing used immunoSEQ multiplex PCR; TCRdb keeps in-frame clones, though not all of them. The table lists some 28,000 clones, 90% to 95% of them singletons, with around 0.67% in the top ten. The CDR3 runs 15 residues. V lost 4 bases and J lost 8; bases outside the gene matches: 8. Germline CDR1 and CDR2: SGHRS and YFSETQ. The source material was CD4+ T cells from peripheral blood mononuclear cells, sampled in the first trimester of pregnancy. The chain has TRBV5-1 and TRBJ2-1; TRBD1 matches at 11 bases. The clonotype originates from a female donor with multiple sclerosis, enrolled in a pregnancy study. CDR3 in amino acids: CASSSRTGGFYEQFF. Here the CDR3 DNA reads TGCGCCAGCAGCAGTAGGACAGGGGGCTTTTATGAGCAGTTCTTC.